This T cell receptor (beta chain) was captured in a study of T-cell reconstitution after alpha-beta-depleted transplantation in children. The library targeted TCRbeta and was prepared with unique molecular identifiers. TCRdb fed the PCR reads into MiXCR, producing one record per CDR3 protein. Of 140,000 to 150,000 distinct CDR3 sequences in the sample, 8% to 10% were seen once. The CDR3 runs to 17 residues. V was clipped by 5 bases and J by 2 bases; unmatched bases: 14. Germline CDR1 is SQVTM and CDR2 is ANQGSEA. This clonotype appeared many times. The chain carries TRBV29-1 and TRBJ2-2, with 7 bases identical to TRBD2. The sequencing here drew on PBMCs, mostly from graft donor cells, taken 180 days after TCRalphabeta/CD19-depleted stem cell transplant. The TCR comes from a female patient aged 2 to 10 who had a stem cell transplant for congenital amegakaryocytic thrombocytopenia, so the T cells may come from the graft donor. The CDR3, as DNA: TGCAGCGTTTTTAGCCCCACGCGGGGGTCTAACACCGGGGAGCTGTTTTTT. As protein: CSVFSPTRGSNTGELFF.